This T cell receptor (beta chain) appears in the sequencing data of a study of regulatory T cells in long-lasting Graves disease. Whole-study findings and limits: The number of shared public clonotypes was higher in persistent patients (around 2,700) than new patients (966).

As to time point: newly diagnosed GD, antithyroid drugs for less than 3 months. PBMCs provided the RNA from which the TCR library was made. The length of the CDR3 is 15 residues. V dropped 3 bases and J dropped 1; count of bases not matched to a gene: 5. Germline CDR1 and CDR2: LNHDA and SQIVND (reference sequence). In regard to this clonotype: Its antigen is currently unknown.

Researchers made TCR beta libraries by using iRepertoire HTBI primers and running Arm-PCR on CDR3 regions. MiXCR was run by TCRdb on the multiplex PCR reads, yielding one entry per CDR3 protein. The sample consists of around 500,000 distinct CDR3 sequences, around 16% of them appearing once. These data were also reused for a study on T cells in Graves' hyperthyroidism and ophthalmopathy.

The chain uses TRBV19 and TRBJ1-1, with TRBD1 matching over 7 bases. The sequence derives from a woman aged 35-60 years with Graves disease. The specimen comprised peripheral blood mononuclear cells (PBMCs), sampled at new diagnosis, from a patient treated with antithyroid drugs. CDR3 DNA sequence: TGTGCCAGTAGTATCTCGGGACAGTCGAACACTGAAGCTTTCTTT. Residues: CASSISGQSNTEAFF.